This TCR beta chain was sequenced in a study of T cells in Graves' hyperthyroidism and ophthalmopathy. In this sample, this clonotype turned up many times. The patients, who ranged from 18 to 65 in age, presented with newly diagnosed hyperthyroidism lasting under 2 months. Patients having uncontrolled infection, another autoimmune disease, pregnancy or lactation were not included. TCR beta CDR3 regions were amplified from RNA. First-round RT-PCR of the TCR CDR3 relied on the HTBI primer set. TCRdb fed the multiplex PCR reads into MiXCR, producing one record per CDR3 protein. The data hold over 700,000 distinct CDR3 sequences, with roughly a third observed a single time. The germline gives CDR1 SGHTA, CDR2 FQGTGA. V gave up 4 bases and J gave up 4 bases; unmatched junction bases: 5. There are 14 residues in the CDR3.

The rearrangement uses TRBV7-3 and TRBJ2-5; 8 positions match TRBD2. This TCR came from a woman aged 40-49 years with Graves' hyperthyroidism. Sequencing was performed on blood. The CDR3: CASSSGLAVETQYF. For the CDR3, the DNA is TGTGCCAGCAGCTCTGGACTAGCCGTAGAGACCCAGTACTTC.